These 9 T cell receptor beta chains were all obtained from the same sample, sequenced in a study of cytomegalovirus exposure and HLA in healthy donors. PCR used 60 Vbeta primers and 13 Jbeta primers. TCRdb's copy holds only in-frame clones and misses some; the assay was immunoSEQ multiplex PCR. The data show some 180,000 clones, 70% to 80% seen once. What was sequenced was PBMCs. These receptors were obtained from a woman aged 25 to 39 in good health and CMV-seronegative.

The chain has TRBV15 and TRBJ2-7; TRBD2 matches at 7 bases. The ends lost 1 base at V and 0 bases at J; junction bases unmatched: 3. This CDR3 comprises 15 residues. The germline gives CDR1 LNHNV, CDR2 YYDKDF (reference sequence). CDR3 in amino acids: CATSRGAGASYEQYF. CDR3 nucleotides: TGTGCCACCAGCAGAGGGGCGGGAGCCTCCTACGAGCAGTACTTC.

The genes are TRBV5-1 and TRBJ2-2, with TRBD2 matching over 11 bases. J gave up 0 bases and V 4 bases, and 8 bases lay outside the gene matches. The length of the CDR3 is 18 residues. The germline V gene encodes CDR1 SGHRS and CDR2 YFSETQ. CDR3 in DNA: TGCGCCAGCAGCCTACCACTAGCGGGAGTACCGAACACCGGGGAGCTGTTTTTT. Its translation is CASSLPLAGVPNTGELFF.

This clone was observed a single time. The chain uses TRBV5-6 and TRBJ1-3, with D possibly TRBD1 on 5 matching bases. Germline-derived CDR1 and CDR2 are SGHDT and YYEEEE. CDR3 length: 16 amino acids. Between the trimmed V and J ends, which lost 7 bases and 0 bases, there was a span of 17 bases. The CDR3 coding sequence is TGTGCCAGCGGCAATTTTGACAGTTACTCTGGAAACACCATATATTTT. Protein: CASGNFDSYSGNTIYF. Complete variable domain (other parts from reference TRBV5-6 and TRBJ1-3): DAGVTQSPTHLIKTRGQQVTLRCSPKSGHDTVSWYQQALGQGPQFIFQYYEEEERQRGNFPDRFSGHQFPNYSSELNVNALLLGDSALYLCASGNFDSYSGNTIYFGEGSWLTVV.

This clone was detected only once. CDR3 sequence (DNA): TGTGCCAGCAGTTTGACAGGGGGGGAAACTGAAGCTTTCTTT. Its translation: CASSLTGGETEAFF. The gene calls are TRBV28 and TRBJ1-1; 9 bases fit TRBD1. This CDR3 has 14 amino acids. Germline CDR1 is MDHEN and CDR2 is SYDVKM. J was trimmed by 5 bases and V by 3 bases; bases with no gene match: 4.

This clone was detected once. The CDR3 region has the DNA TGTGCCAGCAGACCCGCTAGCGGGTCCTACGAGCAGTACTTC. This gives the protein CASRPASGSYEQYF. This chain links TRBV2 with TRBJ2-7; TRBD2 agrees at 8 bases. V gave up 6 bases and J gave up 1 base; unmatched junction bases: 5. The germline V gene has CDR1 SNHLY and CDR2 FYNNEI. The CDR3 is 14 residues long.

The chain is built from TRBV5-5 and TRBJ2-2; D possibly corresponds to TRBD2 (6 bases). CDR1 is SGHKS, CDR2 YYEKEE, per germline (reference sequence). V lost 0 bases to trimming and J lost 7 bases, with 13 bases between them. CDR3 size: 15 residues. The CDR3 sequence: CASSLGLLANGELFF. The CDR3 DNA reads TGTGCCAGCAGCTTGGGTCTCCTAGCGAACGGGGAGCTGTTTTTT.

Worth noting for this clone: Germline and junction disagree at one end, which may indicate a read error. CDR3 loop: CAISEYKSANTGELFF. The DNA of the CDR3 is TGTGCCATCAGTGAATATAAGAGTGCCAACACCGGGGAGCTGTTTTTT. The rearrangement joins TRBV25-1 to TRBJ2-2; the D is unclear. The germline gives CDR1 MGHDK, CDR2 SYGVNS. This CDR3 is built from 16 residues.

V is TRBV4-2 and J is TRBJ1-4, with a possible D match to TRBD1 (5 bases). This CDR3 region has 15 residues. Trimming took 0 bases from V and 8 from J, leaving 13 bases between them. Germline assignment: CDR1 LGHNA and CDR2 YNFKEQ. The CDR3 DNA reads TGTGCCAGCAGCCAAGAGTCGGGGGATCGGGAAAAACTGTTTTTT. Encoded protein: CASSQESGDREKLFF.

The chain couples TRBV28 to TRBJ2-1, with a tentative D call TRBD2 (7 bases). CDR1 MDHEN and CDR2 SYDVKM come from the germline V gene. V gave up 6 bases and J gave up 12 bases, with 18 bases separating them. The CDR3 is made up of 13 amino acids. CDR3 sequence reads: CASRGTGGRPQFF. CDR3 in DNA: TGTGCCAGCAGGGGGACCGGGGGGCGCCCGCAGTTCTTC.